These T cell receptor beta chains were read from a single sample in a study of early T cells in non-severe SARS-CoV-2 infection. A single record per CDR3 protein comes from TCRdb applying MiXCR to the 5' RACE reads. Of 70,000 or so distinct CDR3 sequences in the sample, around 9.1% were seen once. This material consisted of whole blood, taken at baseline. The receptors come from an adult who was a healthcare worker with PCR-confirmed SARS-CoV-2 infection or an uninfected control (not recorded which). Both conserved end residues are part of each CDR3. A D gene is named only where the DNA matches it firmly. Clone size appears in some rows only: once, few, many, or a class for an expanded clone.

cdr3_aa cdr3_nt d_call j_call v_call clone_size
CASSPAGASYGYTF TGTGCCAGCAGTCCTGCAGGGGCGAGCTATGGCTACACCTTC . TRBJ1-2 TRBV12-3/TRBV12-4 .
CASRPDRENNSPLHF TGTGCCAGCAGGCCTGACAGGGAAAATAATTCACCCCTCCACTTT TRBD1 TRBJ1-6 TRBV6-6 many
CASSLTEQHNTEAFF TGTGCCAGCAGCTTAACGGAGCAGCACAACACTGAAGCTTTCTTT . TRBJ1-1 TRBV7-3 many
CASSLRWGYEQYF TGTGCCAGCAGTTTACGTTGGGGCTACGAGCAGTACTTC . TRBJ2-7 TRBV12-3/TRBV12-4 many
CASTRTSNTDTQYF TGTGCCAGCACTCGGACTAGCAACACAGATACGCAGTATTTT TRBD2 TRBJ2-3 TRBV12-3/TRBV12-4 few
CASSYDLQDSPLHF TGTGCCAGCAGTTACGATCTCCAGGATTCACCCCTCCACTTT . TRBJ1-6 TRBV6-5 .
CASSLTGTSGGANSYNEQFF TGTGCCAGCAGCCTAACCGGGACTAGCGGGGGGGCGAACTCCTACAATGAGCAGTTCTTC TRBD2 TRBJ2-1 TRBV7-3 many
CASSYRTANTEAFF TGTGCCAGCAGTTACCGGACAGCGAACACTGAAGCTTTCTTT . TRBJ1-1 TRBV6-6 .
CASSLGRGSTGELFF TGTGCCAGCAGCTTAGGACGGGGCTCCACCGGGGAGCTGTTTTTT . TRBJ2-2 TRBV11-2 few
CASSGETGQETQYF TGTGCCAGCAGCGGGGAGACAGGTCAAGAGACCCAGTACTTC . TRBJ2-5 TRBV9 .
CASSKNRIGTGGRQNQPQHF TGTGCCAGCAGCAAAAATAGGATCGGGACAGGGGGCCGGCAGAATCAGCCCCAGCATTTT . TRBJ1-5 TRBV21-1 few
CASSLGPQRGTWAEQFF TGTGCCAGCAGCTTAGGCCCTCAGCGGGGGACTTGGGCTGAGCAGTTCTTC TRBD2 TRBJ2-1 TRBV7-8 .
CASSLYTSYNEQFF TGTGCCAGCAGCCTCTATACTTCCTACAATGAGCAGTTCTTC . TRBJ2-1 TRBV7-9 .
CAWDPSWGTRGTQYF TGTGCCTGGGACCCATCCTGGGGAACTCGGGGGACCCAGTACTTC . TRBJ2-5 TRBV30 .
CASRGTGVNNQPQHF TGTGCCAGCAGGGGGACAGGGGTCAACAATCAGCCCCAGCATTTT TRBD1 TRBJ1-5 TRBV6-2/TRBV6-3 .
CASTPLGNTGELFF TGTGCCAGCACCCCCCTAGGGAACACCGGGGAGCTGTTTTTT . TRBJ2-2 TRBV11-2 few
CASTPGQVDSDTQYF TGCGCCAGCACACCGGGCCAAGTTGATTCAGATACGCAGTATTTT . TRBJ2-3 TRBV5-1 .
CASAPFGLADTQYF TGTGCCTCGGCCCCATTTGGTCTGGCAGATACGCAGTATTTT . TRBJ2-3 TRBV10-3 .
CASSLVGHLDIQYF TGCGCCAGCAGCTTGGTGGGGCACTTGGACATTCAGTACTTC . TRBJ2-4 TRBV5-1 few
CSARLPRGTDTQYF TGCAGTGCTAGACTACCCCGGGGCACAGATACGCAGTATTTT . TRBJ2-3 TRBV20-1 .
CASSLEGANEAFF TGCGCCAGCAGCTTGGAGGGGGCTAATGAAGCATTCTTT TRBD1 TRBJ1-1 TRBV5-1 .
CASSLGDRGRDTQYF TGCGCCAGCAGCTTGGGCGACAGGGGAAGAGATACGCAGTATTTT TRBD1 TRBJ2-3 TRBV5-1 .
CASSWEGQRETQYF TGCGCCAGCAGCTGGGAGGGACAGAGGGAGACCCAGTACTTC . TRBJ2-5 TRBV5-1 few
CASSFRDRGPGTDTQYF TGTGCCAGCAGCTTCCGGGACAGGGGGCCGGGCACAGATACGCAGTATTTT TRBD1 TRBJ2-3 TRBV5-7 few
CASSLQGRKEGVYGYTF TGCGCCAGCAGCCTACAGGGGAGAAAAGAAGGGGTTTATGGCTACACCTTC TRBD1 TRBJ1-2 TRBV5-1 .
CASSFSNTQYF TGTGCCAGCAGCTTTTCCAATACGCAGTATTTT . TRBJ2-3 TRBV11-1 few
CASSQVGSAEQFF TGTGCCAGCAGCCAAGTCGGTTCGGCTGAGCAGTTCTTC . TRBJ2-1 TRBV3-1 few
CASSFGDPMDEKLFF TGTGCCAGCAGTTTCGGAGACCCAATGGATGAAAAACTGTTTTTT . TRBJ1-4 TRBV12-3/TRBV12-4 many
CAWRVRDLNTGELFF TGTGCCTGGAGGGTCCGAGACTTGAATACCGGGGAGCTGTTTTTT . TRBJ2-2 TRBV30 .
CASSFPGQEETQYF TGTGCCAGCAGTTTCCCGGGACAGGAGGAGACCCAGTACTTC TRBD1 TRBJ2-5 TRBV12-3/TRBV12-4 few
CASSNRANEQFF TGTGCCAGCAGCAACAGGGCCAATGAGCAGTTCTTC . TRBJ2-1 TRBV11-3 many